This T cell receptor beta chain was found in a study of blood T cell repertoires in COVID-19. V dropped 5 bases and J dropped 5; count of bases not matched to a gene: 9. The CDR3 extends over 15 amino acids. The germline V gene has CDR1 LGHNT and CDR2 FRNRAP. Original methodology: Reference gene primer amplification gave estimated nucleated cell counts. Clones were sequenced by immunoSEQ multiplex PCR, and TCRdb holds only the in-frame ones, with some missing. The V and J calls and the clone size are those of that table, but D and trimming were determined from the DNA. Of about 14,000 clones in the sample, 84% were seen once.

Sequenced sample: peripheral blood. This receptor was identified in a woman aged 50 to 65 with active or convalescent COVID-19. This chain links TRBV12-5 with TRBJ1-1; 9 bases align to TRBD1. As DNA, the CDR3 is TGTGCTAGTGGTAAGGACAGGGGAGACGGGACTGAAGCTTTCTTT. This encodes CASGKDRGDGTEAFF.